Below are 16 T cell receptor beta chains sequenced from a single sample in a study of blood T cell repertoires in COVID-19. Clones were sequenced by immunoSEQ multiplex PCR, and TCRdb holds only the in-frame ones, with some missing. The sample contains some 320,000 clones, less than 85% of which appear only once. The specimen was PBMCs or T cells enriched from blood (not recorded which). Every receptor here comes from a woman in her 30s who had been exposed to COVID-19.

This clone was seen once. The chain is built from TRBV7-6 and TRBJ2-2; 7 bases fit TRBD2. With V trimmed by 8 bases and J by 8 bases, 14 bases remained unmatched. CDR1 SGHVS and CDR2 FNYEAQ come from the germline V gene. This CDR3 region has 15 residues. CDR3 sequence (DNA): TGTGCCAGCCTGGGGGACTATGCAAACGAGGGGGAGCTGTTTTTT. Translated, it gives CASLGDYANEGELFF.

The chain is built from TRBV5-1 and TRBJ1-3; TRBD1 matches 9 bases. With V trimmed by 4 bases and J by 4 bases, 9 bases remained unmatched. This CDR3 has 16 amino acids. CDR1 and CDR2 from the germline V gene are SGHRS and YFSETQ. CDR3 bases: TGCGCCAGCAGCGAGGGACAGGGCCCGACCGGAAACACCATATATTTT. Translation: CASSEGQGPTGNTIYF.

The chain is built from TRBV7-3 and TRBJ1-5, with TRBD1 as a possible D gene (6 bases). In germline, CDR1 is SGHTA, CDR2 FQGTGA. The CDR3 has 13 residues. V lost 2 bases and J 8 bases, leaving 10 bases between the germline ends. CDR3 in DNA: TGTGCCAGCAGCTTAGGGGGCGGAAAGCCCCAGCATTTT. Its protein is CASSLGGGKPQHF.

The chain recombines TRBV2 with TRBJ2-2; TRBD1 aligns across 11 bases. The V segment lost 6 bases and the J segment 5 bases; nucleotides outside the gene matches: 2. Germline assignment: CDR1 SNHLY and CDR2 FYNNEI. The CDR3 covers 14 residues. The CDR3 region has the DNA TGTGCCAGCAGGGGACAGGGGGATACCGGGGAGCTGTTTTTT. Encoded protein: CASRGQGDTGELFF. Combining the CDR3 with reference TRBV2 and TRBJ2-2 gives the whole variable domain EPEVTQTPSHQVTQMGQEVILRCVPISNHLYFYWYRQILGQKVEFLVSFYNNEISEKSEIFDDQFSVERPDGSNFTLKIRSTKLEDSAMYFCASRGQGDTGELFFGEGSRLTVL.

About this clone itself: A junction end diverges from the germline sequence, so it may reflect a read error. This chain joins TRBV7-7 and TRBJ2-1; D might be TRBD2 (6 bases). The CDR3 length is 15 residues. Germline lookup yields CDR1 SSHAT and CDR2 FNYEAQ (reference sequence). The CDR3, as DNA: TGTGCTAGCAGCGCTACTAGCAACCCCTACAATGAGCAGTTCTTC. It yields the protein CASSATSNPYNEQFF.

The gene calls are TRBV7-3 and TRBJ2-5, with D possibly matching TRBD1 (5 bases). Trimming took 2 bases from V and 4 from J, leaving 11 bases between them. This CDR3 is 14 amino acids long. Germline values: CDR1 SGHTA, CDR2 FQGTGA. CDR3 sequence (DNA): TGTGCCAGCAGCTTAGGTTGGGGCCCAGAGACCCAGTACTTC. Its translation: CASSLGWGPETQYF.

The chain is built from TRBV11-2 and TRBJ1-6, with 10 nucleotides matching TRBD1. From germline, CDR1 is SGHAT and CDR2 FQNNGV. Trimming cost V 6 bases and J 9 bases; bases outside gene matches: 11. CDR3 length: 16 residues. This CDR3 reads CASSSVKGDRGSPLHF. As DNA, the CDR3 is TGTGCCAGCAGTTCAGTAAAGGGGGACAGGGGTTCACCCCTCCACTTT.

V gene TRBV7-9 combines with J gene TRBJ1-2; 7 bases align to TRBD1. CDR3 size: 14 residues. CDR1 and CDR2 (germline): SEHNR, FQNEAQ (reference sequence). V gave up 5 bases and J gave up 4 bases; unmatched junction bases: 7. CDR3 protein: CASSHRDSFYGYTF. The CDR3 DNA reads as TGTGCCAGCAGCCACAGGGACAGCTTCTATGGCTACACCTTC.

The rearrangement joins TRBV10-1 to TRBJ1-2, with a tentative D call TRBD1 (5 bases). This CDR3 spans 13 amino acids. Trimming took 3 bases from V and 5 from J, leaving 10 bases between them. Looked up from germline, CDR1 is WNHNN and CDR2 is SYGVQD (reference sequence). The CDR3 bases are TGCGCCAGCAGTGACAGGGCGGATTATGGCTACACCTTC. It is translated as CASSDRADYGYTF.

A few counts support this clone. The rearrangement joins TRBV7-8 to TRBJ2-6; 13 bases are a match to TRBD2. The V segment lost 5 bases and the J segment 2 bases; nucleotides outside the gene matches: 9. The CDR3 has 19 residues. Per germline, CDR1 SGHVS and CDR2 FQNEAQ. CDR3 loop: CASSLRRLAGGPGANVLTF. The CDR3 region has the DNA TGTGCCAGCAGCCTGCGTCGACTAGCGGGAGGACCTGGGGCCAACGTCCTGACTTTC. The complete variable domain, with remaining parts taken from reference TRBV7-8 and TRBJ2-6, reads GAGVSQSPRYKVAKRGQDVALRCDPISGHVSLFWYQQALGQGPEFLTYFQNEAQLDKSGLPSDRFFAERPEGSVSTLKIQRTQQEDSAVYLCASSLRRLAGGPGANVLTFGAGSRLTVL.

About this clone itself: A much bigger clone sits one base away, suggesting this may be a read error. Other DNA sequences of this sample code for an identical CDR3. The rearrangement uses TRBV5-1 and TRBJ2-7; perhaps TRBD1 as D (7 bases). V was trimmed by 0 bases and J by 6 bases, leaving 10 bases between them. The CDR3 covers 13 residues. Germline values: CDR1 SGHRS, CDR2 YFSETQ. CDR3 coding DNA: TGCGCCAGCAGCTTGGGACAGGGAGGCGAGCAGTACTTC. Protein sequence: CASSLGQGGEQYF.

The chain employs TRBV28 and TRBJ2-1; 8 bases are shared with TRBD2. There are 14 residues in the CDR3. Looked up from germline, CDR1 is MDHEN and CDR2 is SYDVKM. V lost 8 bases, J lost 3 bases, and 6 bases stayed unmatched. The CDR3, as DNA: TGTGCCAGCTTAACTAGCGGCATCTACAATGAGCAGTTCTTC. Translated, it gives CASLTSGIYNEQFF.

This clone was seen a single time. This chain connects TRBV7-2 to TRBJ1-1, with D possibly matching TRBD1 (6 bases). CDR3 length: 14 residues. V dropped 5 bases and J dropped 0 bases, with 10 bases sitting between them. Germline V lookup: CDR1 SGHTA, CDR2 FQGNSA. DNA of the CDR3: TGTGCCAGCAGCCTGGACAGCATGAACACTGAAGCTTTCTTT. Encoded protein: CASSLDSMNTEAFF.

The CDR3 nucleotides read TGTGCCAGCAGCTTACACCAGGACAGGGAATACTTCGAGCAGTACTTC. It translates to CASSLHQDREYFEQYF. The V gene is TRBV7-8, the J gene TRBJ2-7; 8 bases map to TRBD1. This CDR3 contains 16 residues. Germline CDR1 reads SGHVS; CDR2 reads FQNEAQ. V lost 2 bases to trimming and J lost 6 bases; unmatched junction nucleotides: 12.

The chain uses TRBV10-1 and TRBJ2-7; 11 bases fit TRBD2. This CDR3 contains 15 residues. The junction had 5 bases not matched to a gene; V was cut back by 4 bases and J by 3 bases. Germline V gene lookup returns CDR1 WNHNN and CDR2 SYGVQD (reference sequence). The CDR3 DNA reads TGCGCCAGCAGTGGAGGGACTAGCGGAAACTACGAGCAGTACTTC. Amino acid sequence: CASSGGTSGNYEQYF.

This chain connects TRBV5-1 to TRBJ2-2; no firm D call. The germline gives CDR1 SGHRS, CDR2 YFSETQ. V lost 0 bases and J lost 0, with 6 bases in between. The CDR3 length is 15 residues. CDR3 protein: CASSLVLANTGELFF. The CDR3 DNA is TGCGCCAGCAGCTTGGTTCTAGCGAACACCGGGGAGCTGTTTTTT.